This T cell receptor beta chain stems from a study of metastatic and nonmetastatic thyroid tumors. Study as a whole: Comparison of repertoires was carried out across blood and tumor or nodule tissue from malignant and benign thyroid patients.

The germline V and J ends were trimmed by 3 bases and 13 bases, with 24 bases remaining between them. The CDR3 covers 15 residues. Germline CDR1 reads SGHTA; CDR2 reads FQGNSA. Every patient was untreated before thyroid surgery. Study results and limitations: Malignant thyroid tumors reportedly exceeded benign nodules significantly in TCR beta diversity, with the difference appearing in blood and tumor.

As handled by the study authors: What underpinned the distant-metastasis classifier for papillary thyroid cancer was the set of CDR3 differences across clinicopathological groups. TCRdb used MiXCR to call clones anew from the PCR reads. TCRdb's processing, not the authors', yielded these V and J calls. The sample lists about 30,000 clones; 20% to 25% were seen once. This clone was found once. Its antigen is unknown. This TCR was sampled from a female donor with papillary thyroid cancer or a benign thyroid nodule (not recorded which). Some clones in this sample may be carry-over from other donors' samples. The chain recombines TRBV7-2 with TRBJ1-1; D unclear. Sequenced: blood. DNA of the CDR3: TGTGCCAGCAGCTTTATGGGAACAAAGAACACTGATGATTTCTTT. Encoded protein: CASSFMGTKNTDDFF.